The clone carrying this T cell receptor (beta chain) was seen more than once but under ten times. What it binds is unknown. Treg sorting used a CD4+CD25+CD127-/low gate. Constant-region reverse primers amplified full-length variable regions, followed by semi-nested Nested Universal Primer A PCR. MiXCR was run by TCRdb on the 5' RACE reads, yielding one entry per CDR3 protein. The sample consists of over 45,000 distinct CDR3 sequences, more than 25% of them appearing once. CDR3 length equals 15 residues. Trimming pared 2 bases from V and 2 bases from J, leaving 11 bases between. Germline V lookup: CDR1 LGHNT, CDR2 FRNRAP. Study-level findings and limits: Tumor memory CD4+ T cell TCR gene usage clustered with blood and lymph node memory CD4+ cells and lymph node naive CD4+ cells. Tumor-infiltrating Treg TCR alpha and beta sequences overlapped most with tumor naive CD4+ T cells, then blood naive.

Sequenced input: tumor-infiltrating Tregs sorted from the breast tumor. The V and J genes are TRBV12-5 and TRBJ2-3, with a tentative D call TRBD1 (6 bases). The origin of this receptor is a female donor with breast cancer. This CDR3 is CASGLSGQHTDTQYF. CDR3 coding DNA: TGTGCTAGTGGTTTGTCAGGACAGCACACAGATACGCAGTATTTT. Full variable domain (remainder filled in from reference TRBV12-5 and TRBJ2-3): DARVTQTPRHKVTEMGQEVTMRCQPILGHNTVFWYRQTMMQGLELLAYFRNRAPLDDSGMPKDRFSAEMPDATLATLKIQPSEPRDSAVYFCASGLSGQHTDTQYFGPGTRLTVL.